The clone carrying this T cell receptor beta chain has just one count. Using immunoSEQ multiplex PCR, the repertoire was profiled, and TCRdb retains in-frame clones only, with some absent. The table has around 13,000 clones, approximately 83% seen once. This sample is part of a study of tumour-infiltrating T cells in Burkitt lymphoma. Study-wide context: Survival, overall and progression-free, tracked with productive clonality.

This CDR3 contains 15 residues. The V end lost 3 bases, the J end lost 3 bases, and 15 bases lay between the germline ends. Germline V lookup: CDR1 SGDLS, CDR2 YYNGEE. The rearrangement links TRBV9 to TRBJ1-2; the D gene is possibly TRBD1 (5 bases). Sequenced material: tumor tissue. The TCR originated in a human donor with diffuse large B-cell lymphoma. DNA for the CDR3: TGTGCCAGCAGCGCGTTGGACTCAGGGTACTATGGCTACACCTTC. Translation: CASSALDSGYYGYTF.